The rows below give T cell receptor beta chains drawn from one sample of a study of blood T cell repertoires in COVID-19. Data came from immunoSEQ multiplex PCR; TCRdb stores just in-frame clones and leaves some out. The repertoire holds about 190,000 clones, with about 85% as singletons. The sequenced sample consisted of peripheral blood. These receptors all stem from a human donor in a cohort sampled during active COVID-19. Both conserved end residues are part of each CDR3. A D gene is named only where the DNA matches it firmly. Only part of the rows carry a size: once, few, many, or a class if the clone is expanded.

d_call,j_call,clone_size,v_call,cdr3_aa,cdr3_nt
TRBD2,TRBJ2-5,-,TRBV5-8,CASKQRDGETQYF,TGTGCCAGCAAACAGCGGGACGGAGAGACCCAGTACTTC
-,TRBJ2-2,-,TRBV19,CASSSRPIPRSLNTGELFF,TGTGCCAGTAGTTCCCGTCCCATCCCCCGGAGTCTAAACACCGGGGAGCTGTTTTTT
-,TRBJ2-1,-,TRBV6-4,CASSPTRGSSYNEQFF,TGTGCCAGCAGTCCAACTAGAGGGAGCTCCTACAATGAGCAGTTCTTC
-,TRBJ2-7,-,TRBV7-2,CASSLTRGSSYEQYF,TGTGCCAGCAGCCTAACAAGGGGCAGCTCCTACGAGCAGTACTTC
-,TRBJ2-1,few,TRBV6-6,CASRSRNNEQFF,TGTGCCAGCAGAAGTAGAAACAATGAGCAGTTCTTC
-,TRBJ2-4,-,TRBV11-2,CASSPRVRKNIQYF,TGTGCCAGCAGCCCTCGGGTCCGTAAAAACATTCAGTACTTC
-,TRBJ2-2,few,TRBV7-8,CASSPTHRQATANTGELFF,TGTGCCAGCAGCCCAACACACCGACAGGCAACGGCGAACACCGGGGAGCTGTTTTTT
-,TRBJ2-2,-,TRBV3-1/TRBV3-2,CASKGGTGELFF,TGTGCCAGCAAGGGGGGGACCGGGGAGCTGTTTTTT
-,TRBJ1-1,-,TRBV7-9,CASSWGGYKNTEAFF,TGTGCCAGCAGCTGGGGGGGGTATAAGAACACTGAAGCTTTCTTT
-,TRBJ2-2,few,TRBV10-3,CAISESAGVGDNPTGELFF,TGTGCCATCAGTGAGTCTGCCGGAGTGGGGGACAACCCCACCGGGGAGCTGTTTTTT
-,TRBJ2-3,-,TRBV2,CASVLRTNTDTQYF,TGTGCCAGCGTCCTACGGACTAACACAGATACGCAGTATTTT
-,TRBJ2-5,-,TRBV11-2,CASSLQLGGGTQETQYF,TGTGCCAGCAGCTTACAGCTCGGTGGGGGGACCCAAGAGACCCAGTACTTC
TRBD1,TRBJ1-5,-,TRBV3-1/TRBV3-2,CASSTGTGAYQPQHF,TGTGCCAGCAGCACCGGGACAGGGGCATATCAGCCCCAGCATTTT
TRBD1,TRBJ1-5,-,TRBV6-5,CASSRGQGEGQPQHF,TGTGCCAGCAGCCGAGGACAGGGCGAGGGTCAGCCCCAGCATTTT
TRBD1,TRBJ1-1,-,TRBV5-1,CASSPGQGKGAFF,TGCGCCAGCAGCCCGGGACAGGGAAAAGGAGCTTTCTTT
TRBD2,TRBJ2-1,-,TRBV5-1,CASRYGTSGGDEQFF,TGCGCCAGCAGGTACGGGACTAGCGGGGGCGATGAGCAGTTCTTC
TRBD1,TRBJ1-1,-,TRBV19,CASSSGQGARAFF,TGTGCCAGTAGTAGCGGACAGGGGGCAAGAGCTTTCTTT
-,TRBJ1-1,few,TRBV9,CASSPGGYTEAFF,TGTGCCAGCAGCCCCGGGGGGTACACTGAAGCTTTCTTT
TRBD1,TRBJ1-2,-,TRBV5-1,CASSYGQGGGYTF,TGCGCCAGCAGCTACGGACAGGGTGGCGGCTACACCTTC
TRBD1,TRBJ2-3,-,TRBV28,CASRDRAYTQYF,TGTGCCAGCAGGGACAGGGCTTATACGCAGTATTTT
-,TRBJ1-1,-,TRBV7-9,CASSFPQNTEAFF,TGTGCCAGCAGCTTCCCACAGAACACTGAAGCTTTCTTT
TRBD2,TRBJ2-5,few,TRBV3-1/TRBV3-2,CASSPSGLVETQYF,TGTGCCAGCAGCCCGTCGGGACTAGTTGAGACCCAGTACTTC
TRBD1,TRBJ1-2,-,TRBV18,CASSPGTGMAGYTF,TGTGCCAGCTCACCAGGGACAGGGATGGCTGGCTACACCTTC
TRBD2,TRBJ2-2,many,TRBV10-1,CASSTGLAGAPNTGELFF,TGCGCCAGCAGTACCGGACTAGCGGGGGCCCCGAACACCGGGGAGCTGTTTTTT
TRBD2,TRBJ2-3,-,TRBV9,CASSSRTSGTGTDTQYF,TGTGCCAGCAGCTCCCGGACTAGCGGGACAGGCACAGATACGCAGTATTTT
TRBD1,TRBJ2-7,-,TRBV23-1,CASNVNGQATYEQYF,TGCGCCAGCAACGTTAATGGACAGGCAACCTACGAGCAGTACTTC
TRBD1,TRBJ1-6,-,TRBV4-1,CASSQSPTGLNSPLHF,TGCGCCAGCAGCCAGTCTCCGACAGGGTTAAATTCACCCCTCCACTTT
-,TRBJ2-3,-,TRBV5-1,CASSLRGGPGDTQYF,TGCGCCAGCAGCTTGCGAGGAGGGCCAGGAGATACGCAGTATTTT
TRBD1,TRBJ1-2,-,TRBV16,CASSPVTGNYGYTF,TGTGCCAGCAGCCCCGTGACAGGGAACTATGGCTACACCTTC
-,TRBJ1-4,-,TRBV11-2,CASSLDIWATNEKLFF,TGTGCCAGCAGCTTAGATATATGGGCTACTAATGAAAAACTGTTTTTT
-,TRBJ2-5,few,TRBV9,CASSPRGWGQETQYF,TGTGCCAGCAGCCCCCGGGGGTGGGGGCAAGAGACCCAGTACTTC
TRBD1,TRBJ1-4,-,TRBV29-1,CSVEPTGGEKLFF,TGCAGCGTTGAACCCACAGGGGGGGAAAAACTGTTTTTT
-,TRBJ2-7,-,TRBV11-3,CASSLVTAYEQYF,TGTGCCAGCAGCTTAGTGACAGCTTACGAGCAGTACTTC
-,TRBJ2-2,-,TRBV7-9,CASSSLDSNTGELFF,TGTGCCAGCAGCTCACTGGACTCGAACACCGGGGAGCTGTTTTTT
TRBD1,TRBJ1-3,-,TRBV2,CASRGDRRNTIYF,TGTGCCAGCAGAGGGGACAGACGAAACACCATATATTTT
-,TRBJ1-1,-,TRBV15,CATSSRDWFSRTEAFF,TGTGCCACCAGCAGCAGGGATTGGTTTTCGAGGACTGAAGCTTTCTTT
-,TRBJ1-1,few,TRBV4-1,CASSQVDFSTEAFF,TGCGCCAGCAGCCAAGTGGACTTCTCGACTGAAGCTTTCTTT
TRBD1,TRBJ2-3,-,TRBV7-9,CASLPGQGMDTQYF,TGTGCCAGCCTTCCGGGACAGGGGATGGATACGCAGTATTTT
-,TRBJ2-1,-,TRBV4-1,CASSPWGLAVSYNEQFF,TGCGCCAGCAGCCCTTGGGGGCTAGCGGTCTCCTACAATGAGCAGTTCTTC
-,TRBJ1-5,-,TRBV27,CASSLSRTRIIPKLLTGGSKPQHF,TGTGCCAGCAGTTTATCCCGGACACGGATTATCCCTAAACTCCTGACGGGCGGTAGTAAGCCCCAGCATTTT
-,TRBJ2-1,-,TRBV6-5,CASSRGLNEQFF,TGTGCCAGCAGCCGGGGACTCAATGAGCAGTTCTTC
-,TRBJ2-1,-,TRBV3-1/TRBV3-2,CASRSGLTDYNEQFF,TGTGCCAGCAGATCCGGACTAACGGACTACAATGAGCAGTTCTTC
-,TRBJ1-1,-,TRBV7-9,CASSDSLTADDFF,TGTGCCAGCAGCGACTCACTGACCGCCGACGATTTCTTT
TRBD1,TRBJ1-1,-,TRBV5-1,CASSLWGQGNTEAFF,TGCGCCAGCAGCTTGTGGGGACAGGGTAACACTGAAGCTTTCTTT
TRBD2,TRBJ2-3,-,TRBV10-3,CAISETSAVSDTQYF,TGTGCCATCAGTGAGACTAGCGCGGTTTCAGATACGCAGTATTTT
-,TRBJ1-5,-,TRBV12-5,CASAPAGGENQPQHF,TGTGCTAGTGCCCCGGCCGGGGGAGAAAATCAGCCCCAGCATTTT
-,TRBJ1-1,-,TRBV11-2,CASSMQGGTEAFF,TGTGCCAGCAGCATGCAGGGTGGCACTGAAGCTTTCTTT
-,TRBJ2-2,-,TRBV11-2,CASSLYSADTGELFF,TGTGCCAGCAGCTTATATTCAGCGGACACCGGGGAGCTGTTTTTT
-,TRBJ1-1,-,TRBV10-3,CAISVRVQDTEAFF,TGTGCCATCAGTGTGCGGGTGCAGGACACTGAAGCTTTCTTT
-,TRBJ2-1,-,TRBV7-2,CASSPPGGTNGEQFF,TGTGCCAGCAGCCCTCCCGGAGGAACCAATGGTGAGCAGTTCTTC
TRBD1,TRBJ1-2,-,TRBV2,CASTRGRGSRDYGYTF,TGTGCCAGCACCCGGGGCAGGGGGAGTCGGGACTATGGCTACACCTTC
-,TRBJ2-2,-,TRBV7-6,CASSGGHNTGELFF,TGTGCCAGCAGCGGAGGCCATAACACCGGGGAGCTGTTTTTT
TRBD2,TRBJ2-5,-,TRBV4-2,CASSQDRGAQYF,TGTGCCAGCAGCCAAGATCGGGGGGCCCAGTACTTC
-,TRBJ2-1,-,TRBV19,CASSILGEPSYNEQFF,TGTGCCAGTAGTATCTTGGGAGAACCCTCCTACAATGAGCAGTTCTTC
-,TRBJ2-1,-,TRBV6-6,CASMADFSYNEQFF,TGTGCCAGCATGGCTGACTTCTCCTACAATGAGCAGTTCTTC